The entry below describes one T cell receptor (beta chain). Its target is unknown. The germline V gene encodes CDR1 SEHNR and CDR2 FQNEAQ (reference sequence). The V gene end was trimmed by 5 bases and the J gene end by 0 bases; junction bases not matched to a gene: 5. The CDR3 spans 15 residues. The data were taken from a study of T cell repertoires in cytomegalovirus infection. TCRdb ran MiXCR on the reads and lists one entry per CDR3 protein. Here the sample spans approximately 600,000 distinct CDR3 sequences, roughly 42% being singletons. Material: cultured PBMCs, obtained from culture after CMV antigen stimulation. The gene calls are TRBV7-9 and TRBJ2-7; 9 bases line up with TRBD2. The receptor comes from a human donor in good health (CMV status not recorded). Some clones in this sample may be carry-over from other donors' samples. The CDR3 sequence is CASSPSGEGSYEQYF. The CDR3 DNA reads TGTGCCAGCAGCCCTAGCGGGGAGGGCTCCTACGAGCAGTACTTC.